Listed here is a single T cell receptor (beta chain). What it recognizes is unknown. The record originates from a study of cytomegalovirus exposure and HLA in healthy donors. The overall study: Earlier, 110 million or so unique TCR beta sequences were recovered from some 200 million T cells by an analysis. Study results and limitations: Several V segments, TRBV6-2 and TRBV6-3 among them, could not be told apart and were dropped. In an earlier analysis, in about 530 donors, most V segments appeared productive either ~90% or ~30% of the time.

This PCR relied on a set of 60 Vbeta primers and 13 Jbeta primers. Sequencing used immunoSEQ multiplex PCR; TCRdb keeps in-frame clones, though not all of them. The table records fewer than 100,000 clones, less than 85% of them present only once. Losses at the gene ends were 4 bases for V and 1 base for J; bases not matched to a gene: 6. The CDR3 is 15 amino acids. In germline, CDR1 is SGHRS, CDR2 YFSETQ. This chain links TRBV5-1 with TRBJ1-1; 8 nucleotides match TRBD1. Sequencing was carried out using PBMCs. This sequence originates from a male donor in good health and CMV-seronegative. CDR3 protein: CASSQRTGTNTEAFF. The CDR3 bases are TGCGCCAGCAGCCAGAGGACAGGGACGAACACTGAAGCTTTCTTT. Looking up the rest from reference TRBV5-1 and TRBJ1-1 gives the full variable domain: KAGVTQTPRYLIKTRGQQVTLSCSPISGHRSVSWYQQTPGQGLQFLFEYFSETQRNKGNFPGRFSGRQFSNSRSEMNVSTLELGDSALYLCASSQRTGTNTEAFFGQGTRLTVV.